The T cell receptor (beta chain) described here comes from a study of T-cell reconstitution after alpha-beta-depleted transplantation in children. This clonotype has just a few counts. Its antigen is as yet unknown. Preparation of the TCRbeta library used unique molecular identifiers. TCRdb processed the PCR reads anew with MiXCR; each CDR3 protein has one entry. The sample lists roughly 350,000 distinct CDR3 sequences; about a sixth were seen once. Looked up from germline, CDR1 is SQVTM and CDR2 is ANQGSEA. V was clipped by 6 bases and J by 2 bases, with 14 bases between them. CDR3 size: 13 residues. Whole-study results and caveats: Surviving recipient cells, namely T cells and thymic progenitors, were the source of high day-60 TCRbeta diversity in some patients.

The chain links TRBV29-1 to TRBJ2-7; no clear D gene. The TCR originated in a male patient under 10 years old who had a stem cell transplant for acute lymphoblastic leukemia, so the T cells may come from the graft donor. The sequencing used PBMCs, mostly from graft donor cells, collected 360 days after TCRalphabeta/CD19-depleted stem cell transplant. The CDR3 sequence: CSVLGPSTYEQYF. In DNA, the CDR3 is TGCAGCGTCCTTGGCCCTAGTACCTACGAGCAGTACTTC.